This T cell receptor beta chain was found in a study of siplizumab effects on memory and regulatory T cells. Study-level results: Naive T cells appeared more varied than memory cells and looked like key alloresponse contributors.

Each sample contributed some 96,000 TCR templates to the assay. Assay: immunoSEQ multiplex PCR; the TCRdb copy retains only in-frame clones and omits some. Counted here are some 97,000 clones, more than 85% occurring once; the ten biggest clones make up roughly 2.6%. Per germline, CDR1 SGDLS and CDR2 YYNGEE. The trim removed 4 bases at V and 10 bases at J, leaving 6 bases unmatched. The CDR3 has 13 residues. About this clone itself: Its antigen is not identified.

The V gene is TRBV9, the J gene TRBJ2-3, with TRBD1 identical over 10 bases. This TCR was recovered from a human donor in good health. Some clones in this sample may be carry-over from other donors' samples. Source material: CD4+ T cells sorted from blood. The CDR3, as DNA: TGTGCCAGCAGCCAAGGGGACAGGGGTTCGCAGTATTTT. Protein product: CASSQGDRGSQYF.